This is a list of T cell receptor beta chains from one sample in a study of OX40 agonist ivuxolimab in advanced cancers. Clones were read by immunoSEQ multiplex PCR, and TCRdb kept only the in-frame ones, dropping some. The table shows about 63,000 clones, with 75% to 90% occurring only once. Sample: CD4+ or CD8+ T cells sorted from blood, taken in a trial of the OX40 agonist ivuxolimab. The receptors were sampled from an adult with an advanced solid tumor such as melanoma, head and neck, liver or kidney cancer. Both conserved end residues are part of each CDR3. D genes are given only for firm matches. Clone size appears in some rows only: once, few, many, or a class for an expanded clone.

J | D | length | size | V | DNA | CDR3
TRBJ1-4 | . | 14 | . | TRBV19 | TGTGCCAGTAGTATCCGGGCCCGAAATGAAAAACTGTTTTTT | CASSIRARNEKLFF
TRBJ2-1 | . | 15 | . | TRBV14 | TGTGCCAGCAGCCTTTTACTAGGGCTGTACAATGAGCAGTTCTTC | CASSLLLGLYNEQFF
TRBJ1-6 | TRBD1 | 14 | . | TRBV5-1 | TGCGCCAGCAGCTTGGGACAGGGAAGCTCACCCCTCCACTTT | CASSLGQGSSPLHF
TRBJ2-2 | . | 14 | few | TRBV11-2 | TGTGCCAGCACCGCTTGGGGAGTTGGCGGGGAGCTGTTTTTT | CASTAWGVGGELFF
TRBJ2-1 | TRBD2 | 18 | once | TRBV9 | TGTGCCAGCAGCGTAGCTTTGGGCGGGACTAGCGGGAAAAATGAGCAGTTCTTC | CASSVALGGTSGKNEQFF
TRBJ2-2 | TRBD1 | 15 | . | TRBV5-1 | TGCGCCAGCAGCCCCCAGGGGGCTGGCACCGGGGAGCTGTTTTTT | CASSPQGAGTGELFF
TRBJ2-7 | . | 17 | . | TRBV7-8 | TGTGCCAGCAGCTTAGTTTCGGGGACGGTCGGCTCCTACGAGCAGTACTTC | CASSLVSGTVGSYEQYF
TRBJ2-5 | TRBD2 | 18 | . | TRBV7-9 | TGTGCCAGCAGCTTACCCTTCGGGACTAACTTTGGGCAAGAGACCCAGTACTTC | CASSLPFGTNFGQETQYF
TRBJ2-2 | . | 14 | . | TRBV7-8 | TGTGCCAGCAGCTTGGGACGGACGGCCGGGGAGCTGTTTTTT | CASSLGRTAGELFF
TRBJ1-2 | TRBD1 | 15 | . | TRBV6-6 | TGTGCCAGCACCCTTCAACAGGGGGCTATGTTTGGCTACACCTTC | CASTLQQGAMFGYTF
TRBJ2-7 | TRBD2 | 15 | . | TRBV6-5 | TGTGCCAGCAGTTACTCGGGACTAGAGGCGGGGGAGCAGTACTTC | CASSYSGLEAGEQYF
TRBJ1-2 | . | 15 | . | TRBV28 | TGTGCCAGCAGATTACCCGGGACGGGGAACTATGGCTACACCTTC | CASRLPGTGNYGYTF
TRBJ1-5 | . | 15 | . | TRBV9 | TGTGCCAGCAGCGCCTCTTCAGGGTTGTGGCAGCCCCAGCATTTT | CASSASSGLWQPQHF